Listed below are T cell receptor beta chains from one sample, sequenced in a study of shared clonotypes between healthy human individuals. Generated by immunoSEQ multiplex PCR, the TCRdb table keeps only in-frame clones and is missing some. The sample consists of roughly 2.1 million clones, about 93% of them appearing once. The sequenced sample was naive CD8+ T cells from PBMCs. The receptors here all came from a man between 18 and 35 years old in good health. Some clones in this sample may be carry-over from other donors' samples. Each CDR3 is given with its conserved first and last residue. D genes are given only for firm matches. Where a row states a size, it is once, few, many or the class of an expanded clone; other rows omit it.

J | D | V | size | DNA | CDR3
TRBJ2-3 | NA | TRBV4-2 | once | TGTGCCAGCAGCCAAGGCCTAGCCCAAGGGCCAGATACGCAGTATTTT | CASSQGLAQGPDTQYF
TRBJ2-7 | TRBD2 | TRBV7-2 | NA | TGTGCCAGCAGCTTAGCGGGCGGGAGAACCTACGAGCAGTACTTC | CASSLAGGRTYEQYF
TRBJ2-3 | TRBD1 | TRBV7-9 | NA | TGTGCCAGCAGCTCCAGAGACAGGGTAGTTATGGCAGATACGCAGTATTTT | CASSSRDRVVMADTQYF
TRBJ2-2 | TRBD2 | TRBV10-3 | NA | TGTGCCATCAGGGAAGCGGGAGGTAGCACCGGGGAGCTGTTTTTT | CAIREAGGSTGELFF
TRBJ2-5 | TRBD2 | TRBV7-2 | NA | TGTGCCAGCAGCTACGGGACTAAATTAAGCCAAGAGACCCAGTACTTC | CASSYGTKLSQETQYF
TRBJ2-3 | TRBD2 | TRBV7-9 | NA | TGTGCCAGCAGCTTTCGTCCCGGGACTAGCGCCCCACTCACAGATACGCAGTATTTT | CASSFRPGTSAPLTDTQYF
TRBJ2-1 | NA | TRBV5-1 | NA | TGCGCCAGCAGCTTGGGCCCATCCAGACAGATCGGGGGCTCCTACAATGAGCAGTTCTTC | CASSLGPSRQIGGSYNEQFF
TRBJ1-1 | NA | TRBV6-5 | NA | TGTGCCAGCAGTTACTTCAACACTGAAGCTTTCTTT | CASSYFNTEAFF
TRBJ1-2 | NA | TRBV19 | NA | TGTGCCAGTAGTCGCGAGGGGGGCTATGGCTACACCTTC | CASSREGGYGYTF
TRBJ2-7 | TRBD2 | TRBV4-1 | NA | TGCGCCAGCAGCCAAGAATTTGGACTAGCGGCCTCCGAGCAGTACTTC | CASSQEFGLAASEQYF
TRBJ2-7 | TRBD1 | TRBV27 | NA | TGTGCCAGCAGTTGGACAGGGGGCCTGGCCGAGCAGTACTTC | CASSWTGGLAEQYF